This T cell receptor (beta chain) is drawn from a study of response to subunit inactivated influenza vaccine. The table lists this clonotype with many counts. The CDR3 has 14 residues. The junction had 3 bases not matched to a gene; V was cut back by 2 bases and J by 8 bases. CDR1 SGHRS and CDR2 YFSETQ come from the germline V gene. One entry per CDR3 protein, called by TCRdb with MiXCR from the RT-PCR reads. The table has hundreds of thousands of distinct CDR3 sequences, 12% seen once. The gene calls are TRBV5-1 and TRBJ1-4; 10 bases are shared with TRBD1. The sequence came from a man between 50 and 59 years old who received an inactivated influenza vaccine. Sequences were derived from PBMCs from blood, sampled on the day of vaccination. This chain's CDR3 is CASSFGQGGEKLFF. CDR3 coding DNA: TGCGCCAGCAGCTTCGGACAGGGGGGGGAAAAACTGTTTTTT. The full variable domain, rest sourced from reference TRBV5-1 and TRBJ1-4, is KAGVTQTPRYLIKTRGQQVTLSCSPISGHRSVSWYQQTPGQGLQFLFEYFSETQRNKGNFPGRFSGRQFSNSRSEMNVSTLELGDSALYLCASSFGQGGEKLFFGSGTQLSVL.